This T cell receptor beta chain appears in the sequencing data of a study of blood T cell repertoires in COVID-19. Study in general: Samples taken during acute and convalescent COVID-19 were collected in the United States, Italy and Spain.

Here immunoSEQ multiplex PCR was the method, and the copy in TCRdb shows in-frame clones only, minus some. The sample has about 260,000 clones; 75% to 95% are singletons. The Seattle patients joined while their infection was active and were tracked longitudinally afterward. This CDR3 is built from 13 residues. Trimming left V 3 bases short and J 2 bases short, with 7 bases between. The TCR was taken from a person in their late teens or twenties with COVID-19, enrolled during active disease. V gene TRBV12-3 or TRBV12-4 combines with J gene TRBJ1-2; weak D call: TRBD1 (5 bases). Sequenced sample: peripheral blood. The DNA for the CDR3 is TGTGCCAGCAGTTTGGCAGGGAACTATGGCTACACCTTC. Its translation: CASSLAGNYGYTF.